This T cell receptor (beta chain) was captured by sequencing in a study of T-cell reconstitution after alpha-beta-depleted transplantation in children. Study-wide results and limits: A year post-transplant, T-cell counts and diversity derived mostly from newly produced T cells.

This clonotype was detected a few times. Its antigen is as yet unknown. Unique molecular identifiers featured in how the TCRbeta library was prepared. Each CDR3 protein gets one entry after TCRdb re-called the PCR reads with MiXCR. The top ten hold 13% to 15% of the sample, which has about 580,000 distinct CDR3 sequences, more than 20% seen once. The V and J ends lost 3 bases and 2 bases, in that order; junction bases with no gene match: 5. The CDR3 is made up of 15 amino acids. Germline V gene sequence: CDR1 SGDLS, CDR2 YYNGEE. This clonotype originated in a boy under three years old who had a stem cell transplant for acute myeloid leukemia, so the T cells may come from the graft donor. V usage is TRBV9 and J usage is TRBJ2-1, with TRBD2 matching over 7 bases. The sample here was PBMCs, mostly from graft donor cells, taken 360 days after TCRalphabeta/CD19-depleted stem cell transplant. The chain's CDR3 is CASSALAGAYNEQFF. As DNA, the CDR3 is TGTGCCAGCAGCGCATTAGCGGGTGCCTACAATGAGCAGTTCTTC.